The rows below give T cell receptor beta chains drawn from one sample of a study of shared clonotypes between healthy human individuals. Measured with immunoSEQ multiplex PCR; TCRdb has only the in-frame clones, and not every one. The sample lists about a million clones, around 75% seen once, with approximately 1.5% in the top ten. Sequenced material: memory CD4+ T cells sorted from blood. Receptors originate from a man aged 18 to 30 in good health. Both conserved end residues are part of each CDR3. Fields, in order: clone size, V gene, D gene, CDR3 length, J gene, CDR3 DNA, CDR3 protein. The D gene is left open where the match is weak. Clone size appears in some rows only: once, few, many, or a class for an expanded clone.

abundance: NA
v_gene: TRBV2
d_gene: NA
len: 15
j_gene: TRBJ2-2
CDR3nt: TGTGCCAGCAGTCTAACCGGACTGTTCACCGGGGAGCTGTTTTTT
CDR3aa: CASSLTGLFTGELFF

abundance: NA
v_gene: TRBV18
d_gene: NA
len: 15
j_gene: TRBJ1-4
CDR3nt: TGTGCCAGCTCACCAAGTAGGGTTTATAATGAAAAACTGTTTTTT
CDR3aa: CASSPSRVYNEKLFF

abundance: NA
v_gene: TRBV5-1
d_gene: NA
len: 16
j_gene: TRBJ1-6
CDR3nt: TGCGCCAGCAGCTTGGACGCCGGGACTGGAAATTCACCCCTCCACTTT
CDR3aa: CASSLDAGTGNSPLHF

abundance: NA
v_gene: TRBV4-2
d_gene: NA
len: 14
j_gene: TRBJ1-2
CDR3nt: TGTGCCAGCAGCCAAGATAGCCTTAAAGTTGGCTACACCTTC
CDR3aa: CASSQDSLKVGYTF

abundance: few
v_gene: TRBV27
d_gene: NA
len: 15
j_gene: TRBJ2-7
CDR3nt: TGTGCCAGCAGTTCCCTTCGTCTCGGAGTCCACGAGCAGTACTTC
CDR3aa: CASSSLRLGVHEQYF

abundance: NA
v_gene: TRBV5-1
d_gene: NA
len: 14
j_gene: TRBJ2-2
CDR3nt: TGCGCCAGCAGCATGGGCCAAACGCCCGGGGAGCTGTTTTTT
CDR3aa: CASSMGQTPGELFF

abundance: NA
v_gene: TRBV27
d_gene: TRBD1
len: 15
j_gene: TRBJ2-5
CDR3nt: TGTGCCAGCAGTTTCCGGGACAGGGCCCAAGAGACCCAGTACTTC
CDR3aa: CASSFRDRAQETQYF

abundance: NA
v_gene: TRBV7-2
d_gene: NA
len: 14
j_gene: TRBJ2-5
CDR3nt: TGTGCCAGCAGCCCTCTAGCCCTAGTTTCGACCCAGTACTTC
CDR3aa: CASSPLALVSTQYF

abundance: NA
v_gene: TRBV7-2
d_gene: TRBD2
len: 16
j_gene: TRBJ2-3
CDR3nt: TGTGCCAGCAGCTTAGGACTAGCGGGAGGGAGAGATACGCAGTATTTT
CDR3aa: CASSLGLAGGRDTQYF

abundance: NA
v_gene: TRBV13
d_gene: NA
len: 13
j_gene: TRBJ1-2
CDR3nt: TGTGCCAGCAGCCGACGAGGGGAAGGTGGCTACACCTTC
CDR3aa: CASSRRGEGGYTF

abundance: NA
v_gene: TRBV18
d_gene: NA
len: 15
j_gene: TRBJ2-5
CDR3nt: TGTGCCAGCTCACCAGAGGCAGGGGCTCAAGAGACCCAGTACTTC
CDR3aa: CASSPEAGAQETQYF

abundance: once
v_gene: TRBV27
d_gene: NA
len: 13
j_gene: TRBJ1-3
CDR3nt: TGTGCCAGCCGTGAGCTCTCTGGAAACACCATATATTTT
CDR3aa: CASRELSGNTIYF

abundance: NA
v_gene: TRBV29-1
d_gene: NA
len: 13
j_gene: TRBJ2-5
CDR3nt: TGCAGCGTGGGGACGGGGGCCGGGGAGACCCAGTACTTC
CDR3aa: CSVGTGAGETQYF

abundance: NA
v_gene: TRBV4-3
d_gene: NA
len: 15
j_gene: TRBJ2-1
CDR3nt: TGCGCCAGCAGCCTCCTATCAGGGGACTACAATGAGCAGTTCTTC
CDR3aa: CASSLLSGDYNEQFF

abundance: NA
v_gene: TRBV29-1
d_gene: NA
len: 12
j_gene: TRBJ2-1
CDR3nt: TGCAGCGTTCGATTGCAGATTAGGGAGCAGTTCTTC
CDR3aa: CSVRLQIREQFF

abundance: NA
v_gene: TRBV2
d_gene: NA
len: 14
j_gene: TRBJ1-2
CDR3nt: TGTGCCAGCAGTGTAAAGTTCGACTCCTATGGCTACACCTTC
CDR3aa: CASSVKFDSYGYTF

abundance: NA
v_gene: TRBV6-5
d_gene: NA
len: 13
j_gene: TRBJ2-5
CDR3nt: TGTGCCAGCAGCACAGCGGGTAGAGAGACCCAGTACTTC
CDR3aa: CASSTAGRETQYF

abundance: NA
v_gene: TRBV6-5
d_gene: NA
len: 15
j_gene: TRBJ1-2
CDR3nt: TGTGCCAGCAGAGCCGGGACCTCGTTAGGGGGTGGCTACACCTTC
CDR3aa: CASRAGTSLGGGYTF

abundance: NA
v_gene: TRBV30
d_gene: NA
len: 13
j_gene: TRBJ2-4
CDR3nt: TGTGCCTGGACCGGGATCAGCAAAAACATTCAGTACTTC
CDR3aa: CAWTGISKNIQYF

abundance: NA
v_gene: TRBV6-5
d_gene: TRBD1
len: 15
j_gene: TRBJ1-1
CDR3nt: TGTGCCAGCGATCGAACCGGGACAGGGTTGTCTGAAGCTTTCTTT
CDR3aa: CASDRTGTGLSEAFF

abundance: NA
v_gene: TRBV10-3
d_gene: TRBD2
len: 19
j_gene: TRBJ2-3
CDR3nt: TGTGCCATCAGTCAAGGCTTAGCGGGAGGGCCCTCTGGGACAGATACGCAGTATTTT
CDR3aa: CAISQGLAGGPSGTDTQYF

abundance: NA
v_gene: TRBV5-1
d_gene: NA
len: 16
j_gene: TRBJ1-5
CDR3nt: TGCGCCAGCAGCTTGGATGGCCAGGTTAGCAATCAGCCCCAGCATTTT
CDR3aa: CASSLDGQVSNQPQHF

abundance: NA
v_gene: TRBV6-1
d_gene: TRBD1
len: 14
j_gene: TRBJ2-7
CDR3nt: TGTGCCAGCACCCAAGGACAGGGAGGCTACGAGCAGTACTTC
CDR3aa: CASTQGQGGYEQYF

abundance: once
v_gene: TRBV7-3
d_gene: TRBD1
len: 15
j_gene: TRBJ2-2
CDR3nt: TGTGCCAGCAGCTTGGGACAGGGGGGAAACGGGGAGCTGTTTTTT
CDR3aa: CASSLGQGGNGELFF

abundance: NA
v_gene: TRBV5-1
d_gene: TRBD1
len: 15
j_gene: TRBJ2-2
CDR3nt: TGCGCCAGCAGCCCCACCACAGGGGACACCGGGGAGCTGTTTTTT
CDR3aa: CASSPTTGDTGELFF

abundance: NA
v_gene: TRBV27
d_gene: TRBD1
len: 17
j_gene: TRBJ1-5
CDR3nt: TGTGCCAGCAGCCACCAATATGGGACAGGCGGTTATCAGCCCCAGCATTTT
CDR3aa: CASSHQYGTGGYQPQHF

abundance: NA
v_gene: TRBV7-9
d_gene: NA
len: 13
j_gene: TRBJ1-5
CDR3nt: TGTGCCAGCAGCGCGGCGGGAGGGCAGCCCCAGCATTTT
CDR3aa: CASSAAGGQPQHF

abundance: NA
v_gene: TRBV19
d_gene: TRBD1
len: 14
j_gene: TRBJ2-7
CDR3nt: TGTGCCATTCAGGACAGGGACATTTCCTACGAGCAGTACTTC
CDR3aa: CAIQDRDISYEQYF

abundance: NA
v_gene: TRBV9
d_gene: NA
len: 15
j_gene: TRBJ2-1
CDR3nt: TGTGCCAGCAGCGCAAAGGACACATGGGCCAATGAGCAGTTCTTC
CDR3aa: CASSAKDTWANEQFF

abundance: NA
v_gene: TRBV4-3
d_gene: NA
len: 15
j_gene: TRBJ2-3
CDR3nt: TGCGCCAGCAGCCAAGATCTACGGGGCACAGATACGCAGTATTTT
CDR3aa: CASSQDLRGTDTQYF

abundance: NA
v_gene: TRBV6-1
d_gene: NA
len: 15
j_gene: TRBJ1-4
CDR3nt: TGTGCCAGCGCTGTCAGTCTGTTAACCGGCGAAAAACTGTTTTTT
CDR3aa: CASAVSLLTGEKLFF

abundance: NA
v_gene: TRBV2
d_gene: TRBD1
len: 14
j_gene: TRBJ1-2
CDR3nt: TGTGCCAGCAGTTCCCAGGGGGCCGACTATGGCTACACCTTC
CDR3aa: CASSSQGADYGYTF

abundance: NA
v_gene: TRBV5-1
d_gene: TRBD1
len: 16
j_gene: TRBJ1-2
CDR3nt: TGCGCCAGCAGCCAAGACAGGGGAAGTTTCGGGGATGGCTACACCTTC
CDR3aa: CASSQDRGSFGDGYTF

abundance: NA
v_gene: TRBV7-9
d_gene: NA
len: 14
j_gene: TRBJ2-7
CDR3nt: TGTGCCAGCAGCGCGGATAGGGGCACCTACGAGCAGTACTTC
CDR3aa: CASSADRGTYEQYF

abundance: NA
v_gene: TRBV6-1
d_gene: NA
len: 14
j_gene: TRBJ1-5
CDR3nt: TGTGCCAGCAGCGAAGCGGGGGGCAAACAGCCCCAGCATTTT
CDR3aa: CASSEAGGKQPQHF

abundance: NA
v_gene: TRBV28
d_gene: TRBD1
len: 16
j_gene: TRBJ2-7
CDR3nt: TGTGCCAGCAGCCCCGGGACAGGGATTGGCTCCTACGAGCAGTACTTC
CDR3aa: CASSPGTGIGSYEQYF

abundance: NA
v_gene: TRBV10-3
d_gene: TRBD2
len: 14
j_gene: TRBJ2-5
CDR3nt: TGTGCCATCAGTTTAGCGGGAGCGGAGGAGACCCAGTACTTC
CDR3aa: CAISLAGAEETQYF

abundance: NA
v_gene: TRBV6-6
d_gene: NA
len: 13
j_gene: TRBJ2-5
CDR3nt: TGTGCCAGCAGCGCCCGTAACACGGGGACCCAGTACTTC
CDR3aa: CASSARNTGTQYF

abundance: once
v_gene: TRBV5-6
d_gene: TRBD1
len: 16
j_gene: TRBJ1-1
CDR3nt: TGTGCCAGCAGGGCGGACAGGGGGCACTACGGGACTGAAGCTTTCTTT
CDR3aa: CASRADRGHYGTEAFF

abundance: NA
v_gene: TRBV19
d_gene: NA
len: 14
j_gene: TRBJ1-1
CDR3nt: TGTGCCAGTAGTGCCCGGGAGAAGAACACTGAAGCTTTCTTT
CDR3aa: CASSAREKNTEAFF

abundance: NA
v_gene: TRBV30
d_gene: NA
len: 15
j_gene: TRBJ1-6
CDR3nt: TGTGCCTGGAGTGTACCGGGCTTCTATAATTCACCCCTCCACTTT
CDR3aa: CAWSVPGFYNSPLHF

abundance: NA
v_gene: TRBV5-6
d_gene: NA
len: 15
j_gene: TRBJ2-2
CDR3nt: TGTGCCAGCAGCCCGCCTCAAGTAAACACCGGGGAGCTGTTTTTT
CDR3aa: CASSPPQVNTGELFF

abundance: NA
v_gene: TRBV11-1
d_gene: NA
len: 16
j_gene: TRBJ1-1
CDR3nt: TGTGCCAGCAGCTTATCGTGGTCGGCGGGAGGAACTGAAGCTTTCTTT
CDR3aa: CASSLSWSAGGTEAFF

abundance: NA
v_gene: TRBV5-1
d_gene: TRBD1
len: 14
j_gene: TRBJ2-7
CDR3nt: TGCGCCAGCAGCAGCGAGGGGGCCCTGGGCGAGCAGTACTTC
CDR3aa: CASSSEGALGEQYF

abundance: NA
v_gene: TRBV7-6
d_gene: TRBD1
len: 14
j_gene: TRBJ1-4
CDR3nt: TGTGCCAGCAGCCGGGACAGGGGAGGAGAAAAACTGTTTTTT
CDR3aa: CASSRDRGGEKLFF